The 24 T cell receptor beta chains presented below share a single source sample, sequenced in a study of blood T cells in healthy people across ages. It was with a sample-barcoded 5' primer and a J-beta primer mix that a second PCR of roughly 6 to 12 cycles was run. TCRdb independently ran MiXCR on the 5' RACE reads; one entry per CDR3 protein. Among 600,000 to 850,000 distinct CDR3 sequences, about 40% were seen once, and the ten largest hold 20% to 25%. The material sequenced was blood. The receptor set was obtained from a woman aged 60 to 75 in good health.

The chain employs TRBV7-7 and TRBJ2-1; D not certain. The CDR3 totals 15 residues. Germline V gene lookup returns CDR1 SSHAT and CDR2 FNYEAQ (reference sequence). The V and J ends lost 2 bases and 3 bases respectively, with 11 bases between them. As DNA, the CDR3 is TGTGCCAGCAGCTTATCGGCCCTAGACTACAATGAGCAGTTCTTC. The encoded protein is CASSLSALDYNEQFF.

CDR3 sequence (DNA): TGTGCCAGCAGTTTCGGACTTAACAATGAGCAGTACTTC. Translating it yields CASSFGLNNEQYF. The chain recombines TRBV7-2 with TRBJ2-1, with D possibly being TRBD2 (5 bases). The DNA matches TRBJ2-7 better at its end, which makes the J call doubtful. Germline values: CDR1 SGHTA, CDR2 FQGNSA. The CDR3 totals 13 residues.

A few counts support this clonotype. The rearrangement uses TRBV7-2 and TRBJ1-6; D gene ambiguous. The CDR3 sequence is 16 residues long. The ends were cut back, 0 bases at V and 7 bases at J, with 13 bases in the middle. Germline loops: CDR1 SGHTA, CDR2 FQGNSA. As DNA, the CDR3 is TGTGCCAGCAGCTTAGCTACTCTCTTCCCCAATTCACCCCTCCACTTT. Amino acids: CASSLATLFPNSPLHF. Full variable domain (outside the CDR3, taken from reference TRBV7-2 and TRBJ1-6): GAGVSQSPSNKVTEKGKDVELRCDPISGHTALYWYRQSLGQGLEFLIYFQGNSAPDKSGLPSDRFSAERTGGSVSTLTIQRTQQEDSAVYLCASSLATLFPNSPLHFGNGTRLTVT.

The gene calls are TRBV10-1 and TRBJ2-1; possibly TRBD1 for D (5 bases). The CDR3 is made up of 16 amino acids. Germline assignment: CDR1 WNHNN and CDR2 SYGVQD (reference sequence). Trimming cost V 0 bases and J 1 base, with 10 bases left between them. The CDR3 region is CASSESAGSSYNEQFF. The CDR3 region has the DNA TGCGCCAGCAGTGAGTCGGCAGGGTCGTCCTACAATGAGCAGTTCTTC.

As to this clonotype: A junction boundary mismatches the germline segment, possibly from a read error. CDR3 nucleotide sequence: TGCGACAGCAGCTTTAGGACGCCGGGCGACGAGCAGTACTTC. Translation gives CDSSFRTPGDEQYF. The J gene is TRBJ2-4, the V gene TRBV5-1; the D is unclear. The J call is uncertain, as TRBJ2-7 better fits the DNA end. The CDR3 is 14 residues long. The germline V gene encodes CDR1 SGHRS and CDR2 YFSETQ.

This chain links TRBV15 with TRBJ1-5, with TRBD1 as a possible D gene (6 bases). Germline V CDR1 and CDR2: LNHNV, YYDKDF (reference sequence). This CDR3 is 15 amino acids long. The ends were cut back, 5 bases at V and 3 bases at J, with 14 bases in the middle. CDR3 coding DNA: TGTGCCACCAGCCTGGACAGAGCTGCCAATCAGCCCCAGCATTTT. As protein: CATSLDRAANQPQHF.

This clonotype was counted many times. The V call is TRBV4-2, the J call TRBJ1-2; D possibly corresponds to TRBD1 (5 bases). Trimming removed 4 bases at V and 4 bases at J, with 19 bases between. Per germline, CDR1 LGHNA and CDR2 YNFKEQ. The CDR3 spans 16 residues. CDR3 residues: CASSPEGDFGTYGYTF. CDR3 bases: TGTGCCAGCAGCCCAGAAGGGGATTTTGGGACCTATGGCTACACCTTC.

V and J are TRBV9 and TRBJ2-1, with D perhaps TRBD1 (6 bases). The germline CDR1 and CDR2 sequences are SGDLS and YYNGEE. The CDR3 sequence is 14 residues long. Trimming took off 1 base at V and 10 bases at J, with 15 bases between the two ends. CDR3 nucleotides: TGTGCCAGCAGCGTAAGAGGGGGTTCGGACGAGCAGTTCTTC. This gives the protein CASSVRGGSDEQFF.

This clonotype occurred many times. The genes are TRBV5-5 and TRBJ1-4; a weak D match, TRBD1 (5 bases). Per germline, CDR1 SGHKS and CDR2 YYEKEE (reference sequence). Trimming stripped 4 bases from V and 8 bases from J, with 15 bases between. This CDR3 region has 14 residues. In DNA form, the CDR3 reads TGTGCCAGCAGCCCCGGCGGTCAGGGAGAAAAACTGTTTTTT. Translating gives CASSPGGQGEKLFF.

The V call is TRBV29-1, the J call TRBJ2-3, with 8 bases lining up with TRBD2. CDR1 and CDR2 (germline): SQVTM, ANQGSEA. The CDR3 consists of 14 residues. Unmatched junction bases numbered 7, after V lost 7 bases and J lost 1 base. The CDR3: CSARQTSGTDTQYF. The CDR3 DNA follows: TGCAGCGCCCGCCAGACTAGCGGCACAGATACGCAGTATTTT.

The J gene is TRBJ1-6, the V gene TRBV6-1; D is undetermined. Trimming took off 6 bases at V and 7 bases at J, with 10 bases between the two ends. Germline V CDR1 and CDR2: MNHNS, SASEGT. This CDR3 comprises 13 residues. The CDR3 reads CASRTDGNSPLHF. CDR3 DNA: TGTGCCAGCAGAACAGACGGGAATTCACCCCTCCACTTT.

This clonotype was seen ten or more times. The rearrangement links TRBV28 to TRBJ2-7, with TRBD2 as a possible D gene (5 bases). The CDR3 has 12 amino acids. CDR1 MDHEN and CDR2 SYDVKM come from the germline V gene. V was cut by 5 bases and J by 6 bases, with 11 bases left in between. The DNA of the CDR3 is TGTGCCAGCAGTCTCACGACTACCGAGCAGTACTTC. Its protein is CASSLTTTEQYF.

The table lists this clonotype with many counts. The chain links TRBV28 to TRBJ2-3, with 10 bases aligning to TRBD2. Germline V gives CDR1 MDHEN, CDR2 SYDVKM. J lost 4 bases, V lost 3 bases, and 10 bases had no gene match. The CDR3 contains 17 residues. The CDR3 nucleotides read TGTGCCAGCAGTTTTCTTAGACTAGCGGGTAGTGCAGATACGCAGTATTTT. Protein sequence: CASSFLRLAGSADTQYF.

V is TRBV5-6 and J is TRBJ2-3; D may be TRBD2 (7 bases). V was trimmed by 7 bases and J by 5 bases, leaving 11 bases between them. Germline V gene sequence: CDR1 SGHDT, CDR2 YYEEEE. The CDR3 contains 12 residues. The CDR3 spells CASEGGEDTQYF. The CDR3 DNA is TGTGCCAGCGAAGGGGGGGAAGATACGCAGTATTTT.

At least ten counts were recorded for this clonotype. The gene calls are TRBV12-3 or TRBV12-4 and TRBJ2-7, with 8 bases that match TRBD1. V was clipped by 6 bases and J by 6 bases; unmatched bases: 10. The CDR3 is 14 residues long. The CDR3 loop reads CASSPGQGVREQYF. CDR3 in DNA: TGTGCCAGCAGCCCCGGACAGGGAGTACGCGAGCAGTACTTC.

The rearrangement uses TRBV7-3 and TRBJ2-2; D uncertain. The V and J ends lost 5 bases and 2 bases respectively, with 9 bases between them. Germline CDR1 SGHTA, CDR2 FQGTGA. This CDR3 region has 14 residues. CDR3 nucleotides: TGTGCCAGCAGCCCCGACGGAAACACCGGGGAGCTGTTTTTT. It is translated as CASSPDGNTGELFF.

The chain links TRBV28 to TRBJ2-2, with D possibly matching TRBD2 (6 bases). The CDR3 spans 13 residues. Trimming removed 5 bases from V and 6 bases from J, with 10 bases in between. The germline V gene encodes CDR1 MDHEN and CDR2 SYDVKM. CDR3 sequence: CASSPGGPGELFF. CDR3 nucleotide sequence: TGTGCCAGCAGTCCAGGAGGGCCCGGGGAGCTGTTTTTT.

This clonotype was observed a few times. The junction departs from germline at one end; a sequencing error may be responsible. CDR3 coding DNA: TGTGCCTGCAGCTTAGAGGACAGTTTCTCTGGGGCCAACGTCCTGACTTTC. It codes for CACSLEDSFSGANVLTF. This sequence joins TRBV11-2 and TRBJ2-6, with TRBD1 as a possible D gene (6 bases). Looked up from germline, CDR1 is SGHAT and CDR2 is FQNNGV. The CDR3 runs 17 residues.

In its sample, this clonotype was seen once. The CDR3 DNA reads as TGTGCCAGCACCAAACAGCACTATGGCTACACCTTC. Its translation is CASTKQHYGYTF. The chain has TRBV2 and TRBJ1-2; no clear D. This CDR3 has 12 residues. CDR1 and CDR2 (germline): SNHLY, FYNNEI. Trimming removed 7 bases from V and 3 bases from J, with 9 bases in between.

This clonotype was observed many times. This chain uses TRBV5-5 with TRBJ1-6; possibly TRBD1 for D (5 bases). V lost 6 bases and J 10 bases, leaving 17 bases between the germline ends. The CDR3 consists of 14 residues. Germline assignment: CDR1 SGHKS and CDR2 YYEKEE (reference sequence). CDR3 sequence reads: CASISRRGDSPLHF. Here the CDR3 DNA reads TGTGCCAGCATCTCGCGGAGGGGAGACTCACCCCTCCACTTT.

The chain couples TRBV24-1 to TRBJ2-1; 15 positions match TRBD2. From germline, CDR1 is KGHDR and CDR2 SFDVKD. This CDR3 is 19 amino acids long. V lost 4 bases, J lost 5 bases, and 11 bases stayed unmatched. The CDR3 sequence: CATSDGGTSGRPPHNEQFF. The CDR3 DNA reads as TGTGCCACCAGTGACGGTGGGACTAGCGGGAGGCCTCCCCACAATGAGCAGTTCTTC.

The V gene is TRBV20-1, the J gene TRBJ2-5, with D perhaps given as TRBD1 or TRBD2 (7 bases each). Between the trimmed V and J ends, which lost 4 bases and 11 bases, there was a span of 26 bases. Germline V lookup: CDR1 DFQATT, CDR2 SNEGSKA (reference sequence). This CDR3 spans 15 amino acids. The CDR3 DNA reads TGCAGTGCTAAGGGGGCGGCGGGAGCTGGTGATGAGCAGTACTTC. Residues: CSAKGAAGAGDEQYF.

The rearrangement joins TRBV10-1 to TRBJ2-2; the D is unclear. Deletions cut 6 bases from V and 3 bases from J, with 11 bases between. The CDR3 is 14 residues long. Germline assignment: CDR1 WNHNN and CDR2 SYGVQD (reference sequence). CDR3 region: CASSALSDTGELFF. Written as DNA, the CDR3 is TGCGCCAGCAGCGCCTTATCGGACACCGGGGAGCTGTTTTTT.

This clonotype has at least ten counts. This chain joins TRBV5-1 and TRBJ2-5, with a weak D call TRBD1 (6 bases). Germline CDR1 reads SGHRS; CDR2 reads YFSETQ. The CDR3 covers 14 residues. With 4 bases removed from V and 3 bases from J, the gap between germline ends came to 13 bases. The CDR3 DNA follows: TGCGCCAGCAGCCCCAGGGGAGCGGAAGAGACCCAGTACTTC. This sequence encodes CASSPRGAEETQYF.